This record looks at one T cell receptor beta chain sequence and its context. Its matching antigen is unknown. Blood was sampled at baseline, cycle 4 day 1, and cycle 7 day 1. V trimming: 3 bases; J trimming: 1 base; junction bases outside the gene matches: 4. Germline CDR1 reads SGHRS; CDR2 reads YFSETQ. This CDR3 region has 16 residues. The record originates from a study of OX40 agonist ivuxolimab in advanced cancers. About the research overall: The study enrolled dose-escalation patients with hepatocellular carcinoma, melanoma, renal cell or head and neck cancer. General study points: CD4+ T cells averaged fewer expanded clones than CD8+ T cells.

Here immunoSEQ multiplex PCR was the method, and the copy in TCRdb shows in-frame clones only, minus some. The table shows 84,000 or so clones, with nearly 95% occurring only once. The starting material was CD4+ or CD8+ T cells sorted from blood, obtained in a trial of the OX40 agonist ivuxolimab. V and J are TRBV5-1 and TRBJ1-3, with TRBD1 matching over 10 bases. The sequence was collected from an adult with an advanced solid tumor such as melanoma, head and neck, liver or kidney cancer. The CDR3, as DNA: TGCGCCAGCAGCTCGGACAGGGGGGGATCTGGAAACACCATATATTTT. Its protein is CASSSDRGGSGNTIYF.